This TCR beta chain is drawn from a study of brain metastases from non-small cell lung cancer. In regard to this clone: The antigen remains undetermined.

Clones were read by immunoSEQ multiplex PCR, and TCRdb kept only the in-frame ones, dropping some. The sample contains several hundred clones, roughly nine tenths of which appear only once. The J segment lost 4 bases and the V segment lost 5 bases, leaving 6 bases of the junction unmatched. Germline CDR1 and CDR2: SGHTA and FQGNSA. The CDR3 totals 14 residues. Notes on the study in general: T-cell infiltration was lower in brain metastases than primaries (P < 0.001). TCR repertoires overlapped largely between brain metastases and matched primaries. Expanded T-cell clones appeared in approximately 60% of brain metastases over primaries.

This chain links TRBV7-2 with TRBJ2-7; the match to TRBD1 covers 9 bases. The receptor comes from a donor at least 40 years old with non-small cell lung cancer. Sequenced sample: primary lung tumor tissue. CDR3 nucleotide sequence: TGTGCCAGCAGCGGAGACAGGGGGAGGTACGAGCAGTACTTC. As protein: CASSGDRGRYEQYF.